One and the same sample provided the 18 T cell receptor beta chains below, sequenced in a study of blood T cells in healthy people across ages. With a J-beta primer mix and a sample-barcoded 5' primer, a second PCR ran about 6 to 11 cycles. MiXCR was run by TCRdb on the 5' RACE reads, yielding one entry per CDR3 protein. The table shows 700,000 or so distinct CDR3 sequences, with around 38% occurring only once. The specimen sequenced was blood. These TCRs come from an elderly man in good health.

In its sample, this clonotype was seen a few times. The gene calls are TRBV12-3 or TRBV12-4 and TRBJ2-1; D call uncertain. Trimming left V 6 bases short and J 10 bases short, with 13 bases between. The length of the CDR3 is 12 residues. CDR3 nucleotide sequence: TGTGCCAGCAGCCCGGACGTTGTGGAGCAGTTCTTC. Its protein product is CASSPDVVEQFF.

This sequence joins TRBV11-2 and TRBJ2-1, with a tentative D call TRBD1 (5 bases). V was shortened by 0 bases and J by 15 bases, with 12 bases between the two germline ends. Germline loops: CDR1 SGHAT, CDR2 FQNNGV. The CDR3 has 12 amino acids. This CDR3 reads CASSLEGRQGFF. DNA of the CDR3: TGTGCCAGCAGCTTAGAAGGCCGGCAGGGGTTCTTC.

V and J are TRBV10-1 and TRBJ1-6, with D unresolved. Germline V gives CDR1 WNHNN, CDR2 SYGVQD (reference sequence). V was pared by 4 bases and J by 6 bases, with 7 bases between. This CDR3 spans 13 amino acids. CDR3 protein: CASSAGRNSPLHF. CDR3 DNA sequence: TGCGCCAGCAGTGCCGGACGTAATTCACCCCTCCACTTT.

The chain links TRBV4-2 to TRBJ2-4; D uncertain. The CDR3 totals 15 residues. The ends were cut back, 4 bases at V and 0 bases at J, with 10 bases in the middle. CDR1 and CDR2 from the germline V gene are LGHNA and YNFKEQ. CDR3 sequence (DNA): TGTGCCAGCAGCCGAAGGACGGGAGCCAAAAACATTCAGTACTTC. It specifies CASSRRTGAKNIQYF.

This chain links TRBV7-2 with TRBJ1-5; D uncertain. Trimming cost V 2 bases and J 0 bases, with 8 bases left between them. Germline values: CDR1 SGHTA, CDR2 FQGNSA. CDR3 size: 15 residues. The CDR3: CASSLNRFSNQPQHF. As DNA, the CDR3 is TGTGCCAGCAGCTTAAACCGGTTTAGCAATCAGCCCCAGCATTTT.

This clonotype turned up a few times. The chain couples TRBV28 to TRBJ1-1; D not certain. Trimming took off 2 bases at V and 3 bases at J, with 7 bases between the two ends. Germline-derived CDR1 and CDR2 are MDHEN and SYDVKM. The CDR3 loop spans 13 amino acids. CDR3 coding DNA: TGTGCCAGCAGTTTAGGGCAGCACACTGAAGCTTTCTTT. It specifies CASSLGQHTEAFF.

The chain is built from TRBV7-2 and TRBJ2-7, with 8 bases matching TRBD1. The germline CDR1 and CDR2 sequences are SGHTA and FQGNSA. The CDR3 runs to 15 residues. Trimming at V came to 5 bases and at J to 2 bases, leaving 8 bases not matched to a gene. CDR3 bases: TGTGCCAGCAGCACGGACAGGGCTAGAACCTACGAGCAGTACTTC. The encoded protein is CASSTDRARTYEQYF.

This clonotype was counted at least ten times. This sequence joins TRBV29-1 and TRBJ2-7; unclear D gene. The germline CDR1 and CDR2 sequences are SQVTM and ANQGSEA. The CDR3 covers 13 residues. Trimming stripped 0 bases from V and 6 bases from J, with 12 bases between. The CDR3 nucleotides are TGCAGCGTTGAAGATCCGGATAAATTCGAGCAGTACTTC. It translates to CSVEDPDKFEQYF.

This clonotype was seen a handful of times. Being one base from a much bigger clone, this may be a read error. The chain recombines TRBV20-1 with TRBJ2-3, with 7 bases aligning to TRBD1. This CDR3 contains 17 residues. CDR1 DFQATT and CDR2 SNEGSKA come from the germline V gene (reference sequence). In DNA form, the CDR3 reads TGCAGTGCTGGAGATACAGGGGCCCCCTTCCGCACAGATACGCAGTATTTT. Translated, it gives CSAGDTGAPFRTDTQYF.

The DNA for the CDR3 is TGTGCCAGCAGTTATGAGCCGGGGCCGGAGGACGAGCAGTACTTC. As protein: CASSYEPGPEDEQYF. The chain has TRBV11-2 and TRBJ2-7, with D perhaps matching TRBD1 or TRBD2 (5 bases each). Germline CDR1 reads SGHAT; CDR2 reads FQNNGV. This CDR3 comprises 15 residues. With 6 bases removed from V and 5 bases from J, the gap between germline ends came to 20 bases.

This clonotype showed up just a few times. V gene TRBV4-2 combines with J gene TRBJ2-3, with TRBD2 matching 7 bases. Germline CDR1 LGHNA, CDR2 YNFKEQ. V dropped 5 bases and J dropped 3; count of bases not matched to a gene: 8. The CDR3 has 15 amino acids. DNA for the CDR3: TGTGCCAGCAGCACCGGACTAGGATCTACAGATACGCAGTATTTT. Its translation is CASSTGLGSTDTQYF.

The chain joins TRBV20-1 to TRBJ2-1; 11 bases fit TRBD2. With 1 base clipped from V and 8 bases from J, the junction kept 13 bases outside the gene matches. Germline V gene data show CDR1 as DFQATT and CDR2 as SNEGSKA (reference sequence). The length of the CDR3 is 17 residues. The CDR3 region has the DNA TGCAGTGCTAGAGCACTAAGGCCTAGCGGGAGGTACTATGAGCAGTTCTTC. The encoded protein is CSARALRPSGRYYEQFF.

The J gene is TRBJ2-1, the V gene TRBV30, with D perhaps TRBD1 or TRBD2 (5 bases each). The V end was cut by 1 base, the J end by 2 bases, with 9 bases between. The CDR3 loop spans 14 amino acids. Per germline, CDR1 GTSNPN and CDR2 SVGIG (reference sequence). The CDR3 DNA follows: TGTGCCTGGAGTGGGGGGACGGCCTACAATGAGCAGTTCTTC. The encoded protein is CAWSGGTAYNEQFF.

This clonotype was counted only a few times. The chain combines TRBV4-3 with TRBJ1-2; D gene unclear. CDR3 length: 17 amino acids. V lost 0 bases and J lost 8, with 22 bases in between. In germline, CDR1 is LGHNA, CDR2 YSLEER. CDR3 sequence: CASSQDYREGSLWGYTF. Here the CDR3 DNA reads TGCGCCAGCAGCCAAGATTATCGGGAGGGATCCCTTTGGGGCTACACCTTC.

This chain uses TRBV4-2 with TRBJ2-5; possible D gene TRBD2, 6 bases. This CDR3 has 13 residues. Germline loops: CDR1 LGHNA, CDR2 YNFKEQ. V dropped 2 bases and J dropped 5 bases, with 9 bases sitting between them. CDR3 sequence reads: CASSQLAGETQYF. The CDR3 DNA reads as TGTGCCAGCAGCCAACTTGCGGGGGAGACCCAGTACTTC.

The V gene is TRBV28, the J gene TRBJ2-2; 7 nucleotides line up with TRBD1. J lost 7 bases, V lost 1 base, and 9 bases had no gene match. This CDR3 is built from 16 residues. In germline, CDR1 is MDHEN, CDR2 SYDVKM. The CDR3 loop reads CASSLYGQELSGELFF. In nucleotides, the CDR3 is TGTGCCAGCAGTTTATACGGACAGGAATTGAGCGGGGAGCTGTTTTTT.

This chain links TRBV6-4 with TRBJ2-1, with 8 bases that match TRBD1. The CDR3 length is 14 residues. V was clipped by 5 bases and J by 8 bases; unmatched bases: 8. CDR1 is MRHNA, CDR2 SNTAGT, per germline. This chain's CDR3 is CASSLETGVDEQFF. In nucleotides, the CDR3 is TGTGCCAGCAGTCTGGAGACAGGGGTTGATGAGCAGTTCTTC.

This clonotype was found once. The rearrangement links TRBV6-6 to TRBJ2-7; D possibly corresponds to TRBD1 (5 bases). The V gene's germline CDR1 is MNHNY and CDR2 SVGAGI (reference sequence). The CDR3 is made up of 12 amino acids. Trimming took off 6 bases at V and 4 bases at J, with 10 bases between the two ends. The CDR3 region is CASSQGEYEQYF. As DNA, the CDR3 is TGTGCCAGCAGCCAGGGTGAATACGAGCAGTACTTC.